One sample yielded the 8 T cell receptor beta chains listed below, sequenced in a study of tumor-infiltrating lymphocytes in oesophageal squamous cell carcinoma. MiXCR was run by TCRdb on the PCR reads, yielding one entry per CDR3 protein. The sample has fewer than 20,000 distinct CDR3 sequences, about 54% seen once. Sequencing was performed on esophageal tumor tissue. Receptor source: a female donor with esophageal squamous cell carcinoma.

This clonotype was detected a few times. This sequence joins TRBV7-6 and TRBJ2-7; D is uncertain. There are 12 residues in the CDR3. With 5 bases removed from V and 3 bases from J, the gap between germline ends came to 8 bases. CDR1 SGHVS and CDR2 FNYEAQ come from the germline V gene. CDR3 in amino acids: CASSTSNYEQYF. Written as DNA, the CDR3 is TGTGCCAGCAGCACATCAAACTACGAGCAGTACTTC.

This clonotype is medium-sized (0.01 to 0.1%). J is TRBJ1-2 and V is TRBV7-2; no firm D call. CDR3 length: 15 amino acids. The germline V and J ends were trimmed by 1 base and 0 bases, with 9 bases remaining between them. CDR1 is SGHTA, CDR2 FQGNSA, per germline. CDR3 nucleotide sequence: TGTGCCAGCAGCTTAGGCGCAACCTCTAACTATGGCTACACCTTC. Translating gives CASSLGATSNYGYTF.

The chain has TRBV6-1 and TRBJ2-7, with D possibly being TRBD2 (6 bases). The CDR3 loop spans 12 amino acids. The germline V and J ends were trimmed by 5 bases and 6 bases, with 11 bases remaining between them. Germline lookup yields CDR1 MNHNS and CDR2 SASEGT. The DNA of the CDR3 is TGTGCCAGCAGTTCGGGAGCTGCCGAGCAGTACTTC. This translates into CASSSGAAEQYF.

This chain uses TRBV7-3 with TRBJ2-4, with 11 bases identical to TRBD2. Judging by the DNA end, TRBJ2-1 fits better; the J call may be wrong. Germline V gene data show CDR1 as SGHTA and CDR2 as FQGTGA. The CDR3 extends over 16 amino acids. The CDR3 region is CASSPSLAGATNEQFF. CDR3 DNA: TGTGCCAGCAGCCCCTCACTAGCGGGGGCCACCAATGAGCAGTTCTTC.

This clonotype was recorded a few times. The rearrangement uses TRBV12-3 or TRBV12-4 and TRBJ2-5, with 10 bases identical to TRBD1. The trim removed 3 bases at V and 4 bases at J, leaving 14 bases unmatched. The CDR3 runs 18 residues. CDR3 coding DNA: TGTGCCAGCAGTTTGGGGACAGGGGTTATCCAAACAGGAGAGACCCAGTACTTC. This codes for CASSLGTGVIQTGETQYF.

The rearrangement links TRBV7-2 to TRBJ2-3, with TRBD2 matching 7 bases. J gave up 2 bases and V 1 base, and 9 bases lay outside the gene matches. This CDR3 region has 17 residues. Germline CDR1 SGHTA, CDR2 FQGNSA. CDR3 in DNA: TGTGCCAGCAGCTTAGGGGAAGGCGGGAGCCTCACAGATACGCAGTATTTT. Protein product: CASSLGEGGSLTDTQYF. The entire variable domain, with the rest obtained from reference TRBV7-2 and TRBJ2-3, is as follows: GAGVSQSPSNKVTEKGKDVELRCDPISGHTALYWYRQSLGQGLEFLIYFQGNSAPDKSGLPSDRFSAERTGGSVSTLTIQRTQQEDSAVYLCASSLGEGGSLTDTQYFGPGTRLTVL.

A note on this clonotype: Germline and junction disagree at one end, which may indicate a read error. The chain combines TRBV7-2 with TRBJ2-1, with a possible D match to TRBD2 (5 bases). The germline V gene has CDR1 SGHTA and CDR2 FQGNSA. The CDR3 contains 13 residues. CDR3 nucleotide sequence: TGTGCCAGCAGCTTAGCGTTACGGGAAGACCTTTGCTTC. It encodes CASSLALREDLCF.

This sequence joins TRBV18 and TRBJ2-7; TRBD1 is a possible D gene (6 bases). With the DNA end fitting TRBJ2-1 better, the J assignment may be wrong. Germline values: CDR1 KGHSH, CDR2 LQKENI. The length of the CDR3 is 15 residues. CDR3 sequence: CASSPRTANSYEQFF. Here the CDR3 DNA reads TGTGCCAGCTCACCTCGGACAGCCAATTCCTACGAGCAGTTCTTC.